This TCR beta chain stems from a study of regulatory T cells in long-lasting Graves disease. V lost 6 bases and J 9 bases, leaving 15 bases between the germline ends. The CDR3 runs to 14 residues. Germline CDR1 and CDR2: MNHEY and SVGEGT. Remarks on this clonotype: A much larger clonotype is one base distant, so this may be a read error.

Time point described: newly diagnosed GD, antithyroid drugs for less than 3 months. Following extraction of RNA from PBMCs, that RNA was used to make the TCR library. The authors built TCR beta libraries using iRepertoire HTBI primers and Arm-PCR of CDR3 regions. MiXCR, run by TCRdb on the multiplex PCR reads, gives a single entry per CDR3 protein. The sample includes about 540,000 distinct CDR3 sequences, around an eighth of them seen just once. The data were also submitted as part of a second study, on T cells in Graves' hyperthyroidism and ophthalmopathy. This second study says: The HTBI primer set was used in a first-round RT-PCR of the TCR CDR3.

The sample here was peripheral blood mononuclear cells (PBMCs), taken at new diagnosis, from a patient treated with antithyroid drugs. The chain uses TRBV6-2 or TRBV6-3 and TRBJ1-6; D possibly corresponds to TRBD1 (5 bases). This sequence originates from a young man with Graves disease. This chain's CDR3 is CASSNKAGSSPLHF. The CDR3 DNA reads TGTGCCAGCAGCAACAAGGCAGGGAGTTCACCCCTCCACTTT.